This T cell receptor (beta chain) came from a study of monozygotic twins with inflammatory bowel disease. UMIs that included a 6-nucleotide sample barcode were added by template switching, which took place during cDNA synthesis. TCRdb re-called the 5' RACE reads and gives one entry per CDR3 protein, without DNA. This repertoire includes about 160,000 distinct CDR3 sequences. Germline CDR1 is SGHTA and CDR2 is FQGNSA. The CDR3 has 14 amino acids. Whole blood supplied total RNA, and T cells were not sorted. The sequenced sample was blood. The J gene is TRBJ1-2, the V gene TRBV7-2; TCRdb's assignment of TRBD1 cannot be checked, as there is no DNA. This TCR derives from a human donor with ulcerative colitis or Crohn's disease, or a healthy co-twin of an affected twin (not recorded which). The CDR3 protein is CASSLTGSNYGYTF. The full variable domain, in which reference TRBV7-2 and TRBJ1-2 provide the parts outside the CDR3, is GAGVSQSPSNKVTEKGKDVELRCDPISGHTALYWYRQSLGQGLEFLIYFQGNSAPDKSGLPSDRFSAERTGGSVSTLTIQRTQQEDSAVYLCASSLTGSNYGYTFGSGTRLTVV.